Below are 20 T cell receptor beta chains sequenced from a single sample in a study of PD-1 blockade in classical Hodgkin lymphoma (dated by TCRdb to about 2020). The sample's time point label, in plain terms: cycle 2 day 1 (C2D1) of nivolumab. Relapse after autologous stem cell transplantation had occurred in all trial patients, and cohorts A, B and C were distinguished by prior brentuximab vedotin exposure. Library preparation was by the immunoSEQ multiplex PCR assay. The table comes from immuneACCESS by way of TCRdb, which keeps in-frame sequences with V and J called. Part of the clones is missing from these tables; in studies checked, under half for an unresolved V gene and the rest for unknown reasons. The sample profile shows roughly 100,000 clones; about 89% of them were found once. The biggest ten clones account for approximately 6.3% of the sample. The source was peripheral blood mononuclear cells (PBMCs), collected before the second cycle of nivolumab. The receptors were sampled from a human donor with classical Hodgkin lymphoma.

The chain links TRBV6-5 to TRBJ1-2; TRBD1 matches 10 bases. The CDR3 extends over 14 amino acids. Germline CDR1 reads MNHEY; CDR2 reads SVGAGI. The trim removed 6 bases at V and 8 bases at J, leaving 9 bases unmatched. DNA for the CDR3: TGTGCCAGCAGACGCACGGGACAGGGGTCCGGCTACACCTTC. Its protein product is CASRRTGQGSGYTF.

There are a few counts of this clone. V is TRBV11-3 and J is TRBJ2-3, with D perhaps TRBD1 (5 bases). The CDR3 spans 14 residues. V lost 5 bases, J lost 2 bases, and 11 bases lay in between. CDR1 is SGHNT and CDR2 is YENEEA in the germline V gene. CDR3 nucleotide sequence: TGTGCCAGCAGCGCGGCAGGGTTCACAGATACGCAGTATTTT. It specifies CASSAAGFTDTQYF.

CDR3 residues: CASSSLLVSGGFGTDTQYF. The CDR3 bases are TGTGCCAGCAGCTCCCTCCTTGTGAGCGGGGGGTTCGGCACAGATACGCAGTATTTT. The chain joins TRBV7-9 to TRBJ2-3; TRBD2 matches 9 bases. CDR1 is SEHNR and CDR2 is FQNEAQ in the germline V gene (reference sequence). V gave up 4 bases and J gave up 1 base; unmatched junction bases: 15. This CDR3 region has 19 residues.

This clone has a handful of counts. The chain links TRBV5-1 to TRBJ1-1; 7 bases match TRBD1. Germline V gene sequence: CDR1 SGHRS, CDR2 YFSETQ. The CDR3 length is 20 residues. V shed 3 bases and J 4 bases; nucleotides not matched to a gene: 24. CDR3 in amino acids: CASSSTLSGETGKFGTEAFF. DNA for the CDR3: TGCGCCAGCAGCTCCACTCTCTCGGGGGAGACAGGGAAATTTGGCACTGAAGCTTTCTTT.

This sequence joins TRBV13 and TRBJ1-1; TRBD1 matches 8 bases. Germline assignment: CDR1 PRHDT and CDR2 FYEKMQ (reference sequence). The trim removed 5 bases at V and 1 base at J, leaving 6 bases unmatched. The CDR3 consists of 15 residues. The CDR3: CASSIWTGSNTEAFF. DNA of the CDR3: TGTGCCAGCAGCATTTGGACAGGGTCGAACACTGAAGCTTTCTTT.

The gene calls are TRBV7-6 and TRBJ1-1, with D possibly being TRBD1 (6 bases). Trimming removed 5 bases at V and 4 bases at J, with 14 bases between. Germline-derived CDR1 and CDR2 are SGHVS and FNYEAQ. The CDR3 length is 14 residues. The CDR3 loop is CASSTMGARTEAFF. In DNA form, the CDR3 reads TGTGCCAGCAGCACTATGGGGGCGCGCACTGAAGCTTTCTTT. The full variable domain, with the rest looked up from reference TRBV7-6 and TRBJ1-1, is GAGVSQSPRYKVTKRGQDVALRCDPISGHVSLYWYRQALGQGPEFLTYFNYEAQQDKSGLPNDRFSAERPEGSISTLTIQRTEQRDSAMYRCASSTMGARTEAFFGQGTRLTVV.

The CDR3 reads CASSLGGLDGYTF. CDR3 DNA sequence: TGTGCCAGCAGCTTGGGGGGATTGGATGGCTACACCTTC. The chain links TRBV5-6 to TRBJ1-2; no firm D call. This CDR3 has 13 amino acids. The germline V gene has CDR1 SGHDT and CDR2 YYEEEE. V dropped 0 bases and J dropped 6 bases, with 9 bases sitting between them.

This chain links TRBV4-1 with TRBJ2-3; D is unresolved. CDR3 length equals 17 residues. Germline V lookup: CDR1 MGHRA, CDR2 YSYEKL. V lost 4 bases and J lost 0, with 17 bases in between. The CDR3 DNA follows: TGCGCCAGCAGCCCACCGCACTTGGGTGTTAGCACAGATACGCAGTATTTT. Amino acids: CASSPPHLGVSTDTQYF.

V usage is TRBV18 and J usage is TRBJ2-1; no firm D call. V lost 4 bases and J lost 9, with 19 bases in between. Germline assignment: CDR1 KGHSH and CDR2 LQKENI. This CDR3 is 15 amino acids long. The CDR3 DNA sequence: TGTGCCAGCTCACGTGGTGGCGGCCGACACAGTGAGCAGTTCTTC. It yields the protein CASSRGGGRHSEQFF.

In this sample, this clone turned up a few times. The junction departs from the called germline gene at one end, perhaps through a read error. The rearrangement joins TRBV7-9 to TRBJ2-1; tentatively, D is TRBD1 or TRBD2 (6 bases each). The V gene's germline CDR1 is SEHNR and CDR2 FQNEAQ (reference sequence). The CDR3 spans 12 residues. CDR3 nucleotides: TGTGCCAGCAGCCCGATGGGGGGCCAGCGGCTCTTC. This codes for CASSPMGGQRLF. The entire variable domain, with the rest obtained from reference TRBV7-9 and TRBJ2-1, is as follows: DTGVSQNPRHKITKRGQNVTFRCDPISEHNRLYWYRQTLGQGPEFLTYFQNEAQLEKSRLLSDRFSAERPKGSFSTLEIQRTEQGDSAMYLCASSPMGGQRLFGPGTRLTVL.

The V gene is TRBV9, the J gene TRBJ2-7; unclear D gene. This CDR3 has 14 amino acids. Trimming stripped 0 bases from V and 0 bases from J, with 7 bases between. Germline V gene data show CDR1 as SGDLS and CDR2 as YYNGEE. The CDR3 DNA is TGTGCCAGCAGCGTAGAACATACCTCCTACGAGCAGTACTTC. Its translation: CASSVEHTSYEQYF.

The chain carries TRBV11-2 and TRBJ1-3, with 9 bases lining up with TRBD1. Germline V gene sequence: CDR1 SGHAT, CDR2 FQNNGV. CDR3 length: 16 residues. Trimming removed 2 bases from V and 0 bases from J; junction bases left unmatched: 2. CDR3 sequence: CASSLTGGDSGNTIYF. CDR3 coding DNA: TGTGCCAGCAGCTTAACAGGGGGCGACTCTGGAAACACCATATATTTT.

The V gene is TRBV19, the J gene TRBJ2-7; 7 bases map to TRBD1. The germline V gene encodes CDR1 LNHDA and CDR2 SQIVND (reference sequence). The CDR3 totals 15 residues. The V gene end was trimmed by 4 bases and the J gene end by 0 bases; junction bases not matched to a gene: 6. The DNA of the CDR3 is TGTGCCAGTAGTACCGCGGACAGGAGCTCCTACGAGCAGTACTTC. Translating gives CASSTADRSSYEQYF.

The gene calls are TRBV6-5 and TRBJ1-2; D unresolved. The CDR3 spans 16 residues. V was cut by 3 bases and J by 0 bases, with 14 bases left in between. Germline CDR1 and CDR2: MNHEY and SVGAGI. The CDR3 DNA sequence: TGTGCCAGCAGTTATAAAGCCTTTCAGCCTAACTATGGCTACACCTTC. It is translated as CASSYKAFQPNYGYTF.

This clone was counted a single time. The chain couples TRBV6-1 to TRBJ2-7; D call uncertain. V lost 6 bases and J lost 2, with 8 bases in between. Germline V gene lookup returns CDR1 MNHNS and CDR2 SASEGT. The CDR3 spans 12 residues. The chain's CDR3 is CASRSTPYEQYF. The CDR3 coding sequence is TGTGCCAGCAGGTCAACCCCCTACGAGCAGTACTTC.

The chain has TRBV5-1 and TRBJ2-7; no clear D. The V end lost 2 bases, the J end lost 4 bases, and 4 bases lay between the germline ends. Germline V gene lookup returns CDR1 SGHRS and CDR2 YFSETQ. CDR3 length equals 11 residues. CDR3 in DNA: TGCGCCAGCAGCTTAGAATACGAGCAGTACTTC. Encoded protein: CASSLEYEQYF.

The rearrangement uses TRBV6-4 and TRBJ2-1, with a tentative D call TRBD1 (5 bases). Trimming shortened V by 4 bases and J by 8 bases, and 15 bases separated the two germline ends. This CDR3 has 14 amino acids. Germline loops: CDR1 MRHNA, CDR2 SNTAGT. As DNA, the CDR3 is TGTGCCAGCAGTGTAGGGGTACGGAGTGATGAGCAGTTCTTC. This sequence encodes CASSVGVRSDEQFF.

The chain has TRBV18 and TRBJ1-1; no definite D call. CDR3 length: 13 residues. Germline-derived CDR1 and CDR2 are KGHSH and LQKENI. The V end was cut by 6 bases, the J end by 0 bases, with 8 bases between. The CDR3 DNA reads as TGTGCCAGCTCCGACAACATGAACACTGAAGCTTTCTTT. Amino acid sequence: CASSDNMNTEAFF.

The chain uses TRBV6-1 and TRBJ2-1; perhaps TRBD2 as D (6 bases). The CDR3 runs 15 residues. CDR1 is MNHNS and CDR2 is SASEGT in the germline V gene. Between the trimmed V and J ends, which lost 2 bases and 5 bases, there was a span of 13 bases. CDR3: CASSEFVWGDNEQFF. The CDR3 coding sequence is TGTGCCAGCAGTGAATTCGTATGGGGGGACAATGAGCAGTTCTTC.

This clone was counted between two and nine times. The chain is built from TRBV6-1 and TRBJ1-5; 7 bases align to TRBD1. The ends lost 6 bases at V and 4 bases at J; junction bases unmatched: 6. The CDR3 loop spans 14 amino acids. CDR1 MNHNS and CDR2 SASEGT come from the germline V gene. CDR3 sequence: CASSLTGRNQPQHF. CDR3 nucleotide sequence: TGTGCCAGCAGCCTGACAGGGAGGAATCAGCCCCAGCATTTT.